The 26 T cell receptor beta chains reported below all come from one sample, sequenced in a study of response to subunit inactivated influenza vaccine. TCRdb reprocessed the RT-PCR reads with MiXCR, giving one entry per CDR3 protein. The sample shows hundreds of thousands of distinct CDR3 sequences, approximately 17% of them seen only once. Material: PBMCs from blood, obtained 5 days after vaccination. These TCRs come from a man aged 45-65 years who received an inactivated influenza vaccine.

The chain carries TRBV10-3 and TRBJ2-2; TRBD2 aligns across 14 bases. Looked up from germline, CDR1 is ENHRY and CDR2 is SYGVKD. This CDR3 has 17 amino acids. The V gene end was trimmed by 3 bases and the J gene end by 6 bases; junction bases not matched to a gene: 6. The CDR3: CAISDGLAGGRAGELFF. CDR3 nucleotide sequence: TGTGCCATCAGTGATGGACTAGCGGGAGGCCGCGCCGGGGAGCTGTTTTTT.

The CDR3, as DNA: TGCAGTGCTCCAAGTAGGGGGTCTAGCACAGATACGCAGTATTTT. Its translation: CSAPSRGSSTDTQYF. This sequence joins TRBV20-1 and TRBJ2-3; tentatively, D is TRBD1 (6 bases). Germline CDR1 and CDR2: DFQATT and SNEGSKA (reference sequence). The CDR3 spans 15 residues. V dropped 5 bases and J dropped 0 bases, with 15 bases sitting between them.

J is TRBJ2-1 and V is TRBV6-2 or TRBV6-3; a possible D gene is TRBD2 (6 bases). The CDR3 loop spans 11 amino acids. V lost 2 bases, J lost 14 bases, and 10 bases lay in between. Germline V lookup: CDR1 MNHEY, CDR2 SVGEGT. In nucleotides, the CDR3 is TGTGCCAGCAGTTACATAGCGGAGGAGTTCTTC. Translating gives CASSYIAEEFF.

This clonotype has ten or more counts. V and J are TRBV4-1 and TRBJ1-2; D remains unclear. The V end was cut by 1 base, the J end by 2 bases, with 11 bases between. This CDR3 is built from 15 residues. Germline V lookup: CDR1 MGHRA, CDR2 YSYEKL. The CDR3 DNA follows: TGCGCCAGCAGCCAAGGAGAGGGATTCAACTATGGCTACACCTTC. Protein product: CASSQGEGFNYGYTF.

The rearrangement joins TRBV20-1 to TRBJ2-5; D may correspond to TRBD1 or TRBD2 (5 bases each). The CDR3 has 13 amino acids. Germline V gene data show CDR1 as DFQATT and CDR2 as SNEGSKA (reference sequence). Trimming pared 4 bases from V and 7 bases from J, leaving 16 bases between. DNA of the CDR3: TGCAGTGCTACCGGGACCCACCGGGGGACCCAGTACTTC. It translates to CSATGTHRGTQYF.

The sample holds a few counts of this clonotype. V usage is TRBV10-3 and J usage is TRBJ1-2; TRBD1 aligns across 7 bases. J was trimmed by 7 bases and V by 0 bases; bases with no gene match: 2. Germline V gives CDR1 ENHRY, CDR2 SYGVKD. There are 13 residues in the CDR3. CDR3 loop: CAISESGQLGYTF. DNA for the CDR3: TGTGCCATCAGTGAGTCGGGACAGCTTGGCTACACCTTC.

This clonotype was seen a handful of times. The chain uses TRBV20-1 and TRBJ2-2; D is perhaps TRBD2 (5 bases). The CDR3 extends over 16 amino acids. CDR1 and CDR2 from the germline V gene are DFQATT and SNEGSKA (reference sequence). Trimming took off 0 bases at V and 6 bases at J, with 17 bases between the two ends. This CDR3 reads CSARDSSPSYPGELFF. The CDR3 DNA reads as TGCAGTGCTAGAGATTCTAGCCCTTCGTACCCCGGGGAGCTGTTTTTT.

The J gene is TRBJ1-1, the V gene TRBV7-2; 11 bases align to TRBD1. V was pared by 8 bases and J by 1 base, with 3 bases of the junction left unmatched. This CDR3 has 14 residues. CDR1 SGHTA and CDR2 FQGNSA come from the germline V gene. CDR3 DNA sequence: TGTGCCAGCTGGACAGGGGGCACGAACACTGAAGCTTTCTTT. It yields the protein CASWTGGTNTEAFF.

This clonotype was recorded many times. The rearrangement links TRBV12-3 or TRBV12-4 to TRBJ1-5; D is ambiguous. V gave up 8 bases and J gave up 4 bases, with 9 bases separating them. The CDR3 runs 12 residues. The CDR3 sequence: CASGSGNQPQHF. The CDR3 DNA follows: TGTGCCAGCGGGTCGGGGAATCAGCCCCAGCATTTT.

In its sample, this clonotype was seen a few times. The chain has TRBV12-3 or TRBV12-4 and TRBJ2-1; D remains unclear. Trimming removed 7 bases from V and 3 bases from J, with 10 bases in between. The CDR3 runs 13 residues. The DNA of the CDR3 is TGTGCCAGCAAACTCGACGGCTACAATGAGCAGTTCTTC. Protein sequence: CASKLDGYNEQFF.

This clonotype has only a few counts. In nucleotides, the CDR3 is TGCGCCAGCAGCCAAGGGTTCGCCAGGGGTCGGCTCAATGAGCAGTTCTTC. This sequence encodes CASSQGFARGRLNEQFF. The gene calls are TRBV4-1 and TRBJ2-1, with D perhaps matching TRBD1 (6 bases). This CDR3 comprises 17 residues. Trimming pared 1 base from V and 6 bases from J, leaving 19 bases between. Germline CDR1 and CDR2: MGHRA and YSYEKL.

This sequence joins TRBV27 and TRBJ2-7; possible D gene TRBD2, 6 bases. The V gene's germline CDR1 is MNHEY and CDR2 SMNVEV (reference sequence). The CDR3 contains 14 residues. Deletions cut 0 bases from V and 6 bases from J, with 12 bases between. CDR3 loop: CASSLSATSREQYF. CDR3 sequence (DNA): TGTGCCAGCAGTTTATCGGCGACTAGTCGCGAGCAGTACTTC.

The J gene is TRBJ2-7, the V gene TRBV3-1; D is unclear. Germline V CDR1 and CDR2: LGHDT, YNNKEL (reference sequence). V was shortened by 5 bases and J by 2 bases, with 10 bases between the two germline ends. The length of the CDR3 is 13 residues. The CDR3: CASSYGPTYEQYF. The CDR3 DNA sequence: TGTGCCAGCAGCTACGGGCCAACCTACGAGCAGTACTTC.

This clonotype occurred a few times. This chain connects TRBV5-1 to TRBJ1-5, with D hard to call. This CDR3 comprises 15 residues. Germline CDR1 is SGHRS and CDR2 is YFSETQ. Trimming stripped 0 bases from V and 4 bases from J, with 11 bases between. The DNA of the CDR3 is TGCGCCAGCAGCTTGGAAAGCGGGAGAAATCAGCCCCAGCATTTT. Protein product: CASSLESGRNQPQHF. The full variable domain, rest sourced from reference TRBV5-1 and TRBJ1-5, is KAGVTQTPRYLIKTRGQQVTLSCSPISGHRSVSWYQQTPGQGLQFLFEYFSETQRNKGNFPGRFSGRQFSNSRSEMNVSTLELGDSALYLCASSLESGRNQPQHFGDGTRLSIL.

The chain links TRBV11-2 to TRBJ2-6, with D tentatively TRBD1 (5 bases). CDR3 length: 17 residues. CDR1 is SGHAT, CDR2 FQNNGV, per germline. Trimming removed 1 base at V and 0 bases at J, with 10 bases between. The CDR3 is CASSLAGYPSGANVLTF. CDR3 bases: TGTGCCAGCAGCTTAGCAGGGTACCCCTCTGGGGCCAACGTCCTGACTTTC.

The rearrangement joins TRBV4-3 to TRBJ2-3; tentative D call: TRBD2 (6 bases). CDR1 and CDR2 from the germline V gene are LGHNA and YSLEER. The ends were cut back, 2 bases at V and 2 bases at J, with 20 bases in the middle. The CDR3 extends over 18 amino acids. Here the CDR3 DNA reads TGCGCCAGCAGCCAACGTGGTCCCCGACTAGACTTCACAGATACGCAGTATTTT. Translation: CASSQRGPRLDFTDTQYF.

Only a few counts were recorded for this clonotype. The V gene is TRBV7-9, the J gene TRBJ2-1, with D perhaps TRBD1 (6 bases). The CDR3 has 14 amino acids. The germline V gene encodes CDR1 SEHNR and CDR2 FQNEAQ (reference sequence). Trimming left V 5 bases short and J 11 bases short, with 19 bases between. The CDR3 DNA sequence: TGTGCCAGCAGCCAATCAGGGACACCCAGCCAGCAGTTCTTC. Protein product: CASSQSGTPSQQFF.

This clonotype was detected a few times. The chain is built from TRBV9 and TRBJ2-5; the D is unclear. Germline loops: CDR1 SGDLS, CDR2 YYNGEE. This CDR3 is 15 amino acids long. Trimming pared 4 bases from V and 1 base from J, leaving 14 bases between. The CDR3 bases are TGTGCCAGCAGCCCCCAGGCCGTATCCCAAGAGACCCAGTACTTC. Translating it yields CASSPQAVSQETQYF.

This clonotype was counted between two and nine times. This chain joins TRBV5-1 and TRBJ1-6; no definite D call. Germline loops: CDR1 SGHRS, CDR2 YFSETQ. This CDR3 is built from 17 residues. The V end lost 2 bases, the J end lost 7 bases, and 19 bases lay between the germline ends. DNA for the CDR3: TGCGCCAGCAGCTTTTCGGGCCTCATCACCCCCAATTCACCCCTCCACTTT. The encoded protein is CASSFSGLITPNSPLHF.

This chain joins TRBV4-1 and TRBJ1-1; unclear D gene. The CDR3 sequence is 15 residues long. V lost 3 bases to trimming and J lost 2 bases, with 13 bases between them. Germline V gene data show CDR1 as MGHRA and CDR2 as YSYEKL. CDR3 DNA: TGCGCCAGCAGCCACCATCCAAGAGACAACACTGAAGCTTTCTTT. Its translation: CASSHHPRDNTEAFF.

This clonotype was detected ten times or more. The chain links TRBV4-1 to TRBJ2-7, with a possible D match to TRBD2 (6 bases). CDR1 and CDR2 from the germline V gene are MGHRA and YSYEKL. V was cut by 8 bases and J by 6 bases, with 17 bases left in between. There are 13 residues in the CDR3. Here the CDR3 DNA reads TGCGCCAGCGGGGAATTGTCAGCGGGCGAGCAGTACTTC. The encoded protein is CASGELSAGEQYF.

This clonotype was observed a handful of times. V is TRBV29-1 and J is TRBJ2-7; the match to TRBD2 covers 7 bases. The germline V gene encodes CDR1 SQVTM and CDR2 ANQGSEA. J gave up 2 bases and V 0 bases, and 10 bases lay outside the gene matches. The CDR3 length is 16 residues. In nucleotides, the CDR3 is TGCAGCGTTGAAGATCCCTTGGCGGGAGTCGCCTACGAGCAGTACTTC. Translated, it gives CSVEDPLAGVAYEQYF.

This clonotype was counted ten times or more. The CDR3 region has the DNA TGTGCCAGCAGCTACAAAGAACCGGGGTTTTTGGGTGGCTACACCTTC. It translates to CASSYKEPGFLGGYTF. The chain uses TRBV28 and TRBJ1-2; no definite D call. This CDR3 region has 16 residues. Germline V lookup: CDR1 MDHEN, CDR2 SYDVKM. The V end lost 6 bases, the J end lost 7 bases, and 24 bases lay between the germline ends.

This clonotype showed up just a few times. This chain uses TRBV12-3 or TRBV12-4 with TRBJ1-1, with 8 bases lining up with TRBD1. CDR3 size: 13 residues. Trimming at V came to 7 bases and at J to 4 bases, leaving 5 bases not matched to a gene. The CDR3 nucleotides are TGTGCCAGCAACCATGACAGGGGCACTGAAGCTTTCTTT. It encodes CASNHDRGTEAFF.

This clonotype showed up many times. V and J are TRBV12-3 or TRBV12-4 and TRBJ2-5; perhaps TRBD2 as D (6 bases). V shed 4 bases and J shed 2 bases, with 11 bases lying between them. The CDR3 spans 14 residues. DNA for the CDR3: TGTGCCAGCAGTTCCCGTCGGGGGCAAGAGACCCAGTACTTC. Protein product: CASSSRRGQETQYF.

The rearrangement uses TRBV18 and TRBJ2-1, with 10 bases matching TRBD2. Losses at the gene ends were 4 bases for V and 5 bases for J; bases not matched to a gene: 2. Germline V gene lookup returns CDR1 KGHSH and CDR2 LQKENI. The CDR3 has 14 residues. The CDR3 loop reads CASSQTSGNNEQFF. In nucleotides, the CDR3 is TGTGCCAGCTCACAAACTAGCGGGAACAATGAGCAGTTCTTC. The whole variable domain, filled in from reference TRBV18 and TRBJ2-1, reads NAGVMQNPRHLVRRRGQEARLRCSPMKGHSHVYWYRQLPEEGLKFMVYLQKENIIDESGMPKERFSAEFPKEGPSILRIQQVVRGDSAAYFCASSQTSGNNEQFFGPGTRLTVL.